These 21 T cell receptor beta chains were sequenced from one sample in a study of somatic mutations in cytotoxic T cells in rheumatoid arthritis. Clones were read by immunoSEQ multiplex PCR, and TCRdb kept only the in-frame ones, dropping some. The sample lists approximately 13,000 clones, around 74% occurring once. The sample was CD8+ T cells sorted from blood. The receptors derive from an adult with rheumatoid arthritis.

The CDR3 region has the DNA TGTGCCAGCCGAGGACAGAAGGAGCAGTTCTTC. Translating it yields CASRGQKEQFF. The chain couples TRBV14 to TRBJ2-1; D might be TRBD1 (6 bases). The CDR3 extends over 11 amino acids. V gave up 8 bases and J gave up 10 bases, with 12 bases separating them. CDR1 SGHDN and CDR2 FVKESK come from the germline V gene.

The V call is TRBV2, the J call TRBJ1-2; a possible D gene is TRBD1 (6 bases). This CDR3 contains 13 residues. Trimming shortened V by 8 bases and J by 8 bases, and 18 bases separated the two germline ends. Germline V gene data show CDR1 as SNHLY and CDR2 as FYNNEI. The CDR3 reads CASEGRGPLGYTF. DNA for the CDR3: TGTGCCAGCGAAGGCAGGGGCCCCCTCGGCTACACCTTC.

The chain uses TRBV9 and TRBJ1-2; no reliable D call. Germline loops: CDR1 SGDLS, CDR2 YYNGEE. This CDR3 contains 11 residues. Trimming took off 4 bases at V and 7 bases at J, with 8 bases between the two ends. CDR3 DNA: TGTGCCAGCAGCCTCGGACCTGGCTACACCTTC. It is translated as CASSLGPGYTF.

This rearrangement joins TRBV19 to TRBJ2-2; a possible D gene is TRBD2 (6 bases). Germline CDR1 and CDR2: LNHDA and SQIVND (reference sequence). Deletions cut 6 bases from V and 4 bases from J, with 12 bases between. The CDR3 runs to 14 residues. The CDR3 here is CASRRLDATGELFF. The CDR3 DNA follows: TGTGCCAGTAGAAGACTAGATGCCACCGGGGAGCTGTTTTTT. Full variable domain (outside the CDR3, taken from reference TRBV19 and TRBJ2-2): DGGITQSPKYLFRKEGQNVTLSCEQNLNHDAMYWYRQDPGQGLRLIYYSQIVNDFQKGDIAEGYSVSREKKESFPLTVTSAQKNPTAFYLCASRRLDATGELFFGEGSRLTVL.

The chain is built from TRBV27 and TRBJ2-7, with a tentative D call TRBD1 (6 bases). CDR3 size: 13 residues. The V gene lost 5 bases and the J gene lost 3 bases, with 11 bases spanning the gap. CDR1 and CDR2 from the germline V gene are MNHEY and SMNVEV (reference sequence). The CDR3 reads CASSMTGNYEQYF. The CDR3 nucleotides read TGTGCCAGCAGTATGACAGGAAACTACGAGCAGTACTTC.

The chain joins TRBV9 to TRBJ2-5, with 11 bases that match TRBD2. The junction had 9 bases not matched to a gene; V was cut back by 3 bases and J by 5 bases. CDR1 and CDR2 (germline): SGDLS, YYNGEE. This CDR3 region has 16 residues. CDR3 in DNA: TGTGCCAGCAGCGAGTTAGCGGGGGGGCAACGGGAGACCCAGTACTTC. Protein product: CASSELAGGQRETQYF.

The CDR3 sequence: CASSREWDSYNSPLHF. The CDR3 nucleotides are TGTGCCAGCAGCCGCGAATGGGATTCCTATAATTCACCCCTCCACTTT. The genes are TRBV28 and TRBJ1-6; D not certain. Germline CDR1 MDHEN, CDR2 SYDVKM. V gave up 6 bases and J gave up 1 base, with 13 bases separating them. There are 16 residues in the CDR3.

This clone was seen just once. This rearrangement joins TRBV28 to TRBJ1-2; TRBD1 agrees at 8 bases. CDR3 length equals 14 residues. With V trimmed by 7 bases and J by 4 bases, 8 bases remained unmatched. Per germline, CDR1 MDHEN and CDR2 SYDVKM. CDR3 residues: CASTDRGTGYGYTF. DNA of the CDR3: TGTGCCAGCACCGACCGCGGGACAGGCTATGGCTACACCTTC.

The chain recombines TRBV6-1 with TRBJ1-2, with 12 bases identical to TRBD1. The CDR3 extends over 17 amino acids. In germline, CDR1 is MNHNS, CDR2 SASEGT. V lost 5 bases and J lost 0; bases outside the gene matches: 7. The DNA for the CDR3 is TGTGCCAGCAGTAAAGGGACAGGGGGCCTACCTAACTATGGCTACACCTTC. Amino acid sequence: CASSKGTGGLPNYGYTF.

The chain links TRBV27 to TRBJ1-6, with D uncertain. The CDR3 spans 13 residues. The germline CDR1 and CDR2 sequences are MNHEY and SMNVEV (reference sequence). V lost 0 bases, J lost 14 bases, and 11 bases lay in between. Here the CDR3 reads CASSLSEIRSLHF. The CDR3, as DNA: TGTGCCAGCAGTTTATCCGAAATTAGATCCCTCCACTTT.

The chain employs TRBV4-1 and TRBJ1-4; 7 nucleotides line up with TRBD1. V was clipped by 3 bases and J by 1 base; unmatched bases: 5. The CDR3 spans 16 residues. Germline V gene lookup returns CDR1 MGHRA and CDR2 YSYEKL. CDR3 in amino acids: CASSHVTGRTNEKLFF. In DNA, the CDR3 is TGCGCCAGCAGCCACGTGACAGGGCGAACTAATGAAAAACTGTTTTTT.

The DNA of the CDR3 is TGTGCCAGCAGCCTCTCAACGGGACCCTTATCCCCCGGGGAGCTGTTTTTT. It translates to CASSLSTGPLSPGELFF. The V and J genes are TRBV4-2 and TRBJ2-2, with D perhaps matching TRBD1 or TRBD2 (5 bases each). In germline, CDR1 is LGHNA, CDR2 YNFKEQ. Trimming pared 4 bases from V and 6 bases from J, leaving 21 bases between. The CDR3 has 17 amino acids.

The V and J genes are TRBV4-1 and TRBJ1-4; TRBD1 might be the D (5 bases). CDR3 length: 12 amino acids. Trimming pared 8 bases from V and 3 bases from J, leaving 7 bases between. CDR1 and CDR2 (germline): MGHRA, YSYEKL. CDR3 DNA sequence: TGCGCCAGCGGGGCTCCTAATGAAAAACTGTTTTTT. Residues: CASGAPNEKLFF.

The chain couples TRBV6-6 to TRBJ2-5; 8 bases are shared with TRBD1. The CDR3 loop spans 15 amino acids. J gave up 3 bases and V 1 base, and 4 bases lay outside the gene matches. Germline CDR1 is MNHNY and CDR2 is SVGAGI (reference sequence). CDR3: CASSYFLDREETQYF. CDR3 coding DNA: TGTGCCAGCAGTTACTTCTTGGACAGGGAAGAGACCCAGTACTTC.

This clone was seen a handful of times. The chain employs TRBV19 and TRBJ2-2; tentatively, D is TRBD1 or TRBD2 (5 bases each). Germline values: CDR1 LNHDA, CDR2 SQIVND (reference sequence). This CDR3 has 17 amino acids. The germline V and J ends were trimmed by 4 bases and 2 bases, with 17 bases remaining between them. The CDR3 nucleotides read TGTGCCAGTAGTACCAGATATTGGGGGTCAAACACCGGGGAGCTGTTTTTT. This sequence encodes CASSTRYWGSNTGELFF.

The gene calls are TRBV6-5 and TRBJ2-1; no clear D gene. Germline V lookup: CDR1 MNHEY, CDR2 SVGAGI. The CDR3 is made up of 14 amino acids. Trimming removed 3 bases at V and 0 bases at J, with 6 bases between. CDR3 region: CASSYDSSYNEQFF. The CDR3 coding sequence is TGTGCCAGCAGTTATGATAGCTCCTACAATGAGCAGTTCTTC.

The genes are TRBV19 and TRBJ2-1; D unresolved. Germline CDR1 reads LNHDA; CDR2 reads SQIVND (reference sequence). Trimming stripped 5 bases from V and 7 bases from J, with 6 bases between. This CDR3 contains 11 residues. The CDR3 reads CASSWANEQFF. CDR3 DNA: TGTGCCAGTAGTTGGGCGAATGAGCAGTTCTTC.

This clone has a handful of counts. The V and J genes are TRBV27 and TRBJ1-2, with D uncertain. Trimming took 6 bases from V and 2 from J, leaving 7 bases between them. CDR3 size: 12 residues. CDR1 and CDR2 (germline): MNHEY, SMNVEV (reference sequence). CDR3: CASRVGNYGYTF. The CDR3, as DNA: TGTGCCAGCAGAGTTGGGAACTATGGCTACACCTTC.

In DNA form, the CDR3 reads TGTGCCAGCAGCTCGGGACTAGCGAGGAATGAGCAGTTCTTC. It encodes CASSSGLARNEQFF. The chain employs TRBV5-4 and TRBJ2-1, with 10 bases lining up with TRBD2. V shed 3 bases and J 7 bases; nucleotides not matched to a gene: 4. Germline V gene sequence: CDR1 SGHNT, CDR2 YYREEE (reference sequence). The CDR3 has 14 residues.

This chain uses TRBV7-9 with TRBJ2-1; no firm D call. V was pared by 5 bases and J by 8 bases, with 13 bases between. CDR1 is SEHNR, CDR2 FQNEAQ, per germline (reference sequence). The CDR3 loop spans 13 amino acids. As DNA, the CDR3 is TGTGCCAGCAGCCCCCCCGGGCTACATGAGCAGTTCTTC. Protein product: CASSPPGLHEQFF.

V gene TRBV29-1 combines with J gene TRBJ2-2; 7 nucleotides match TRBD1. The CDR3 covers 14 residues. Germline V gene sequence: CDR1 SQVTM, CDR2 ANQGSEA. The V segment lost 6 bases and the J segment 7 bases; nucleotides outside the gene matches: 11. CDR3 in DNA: TGCAGCGTGACCGGAACAGGGGATGACGGGGAGCTGTTTTTT. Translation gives CSVTGTGDDGELFF.